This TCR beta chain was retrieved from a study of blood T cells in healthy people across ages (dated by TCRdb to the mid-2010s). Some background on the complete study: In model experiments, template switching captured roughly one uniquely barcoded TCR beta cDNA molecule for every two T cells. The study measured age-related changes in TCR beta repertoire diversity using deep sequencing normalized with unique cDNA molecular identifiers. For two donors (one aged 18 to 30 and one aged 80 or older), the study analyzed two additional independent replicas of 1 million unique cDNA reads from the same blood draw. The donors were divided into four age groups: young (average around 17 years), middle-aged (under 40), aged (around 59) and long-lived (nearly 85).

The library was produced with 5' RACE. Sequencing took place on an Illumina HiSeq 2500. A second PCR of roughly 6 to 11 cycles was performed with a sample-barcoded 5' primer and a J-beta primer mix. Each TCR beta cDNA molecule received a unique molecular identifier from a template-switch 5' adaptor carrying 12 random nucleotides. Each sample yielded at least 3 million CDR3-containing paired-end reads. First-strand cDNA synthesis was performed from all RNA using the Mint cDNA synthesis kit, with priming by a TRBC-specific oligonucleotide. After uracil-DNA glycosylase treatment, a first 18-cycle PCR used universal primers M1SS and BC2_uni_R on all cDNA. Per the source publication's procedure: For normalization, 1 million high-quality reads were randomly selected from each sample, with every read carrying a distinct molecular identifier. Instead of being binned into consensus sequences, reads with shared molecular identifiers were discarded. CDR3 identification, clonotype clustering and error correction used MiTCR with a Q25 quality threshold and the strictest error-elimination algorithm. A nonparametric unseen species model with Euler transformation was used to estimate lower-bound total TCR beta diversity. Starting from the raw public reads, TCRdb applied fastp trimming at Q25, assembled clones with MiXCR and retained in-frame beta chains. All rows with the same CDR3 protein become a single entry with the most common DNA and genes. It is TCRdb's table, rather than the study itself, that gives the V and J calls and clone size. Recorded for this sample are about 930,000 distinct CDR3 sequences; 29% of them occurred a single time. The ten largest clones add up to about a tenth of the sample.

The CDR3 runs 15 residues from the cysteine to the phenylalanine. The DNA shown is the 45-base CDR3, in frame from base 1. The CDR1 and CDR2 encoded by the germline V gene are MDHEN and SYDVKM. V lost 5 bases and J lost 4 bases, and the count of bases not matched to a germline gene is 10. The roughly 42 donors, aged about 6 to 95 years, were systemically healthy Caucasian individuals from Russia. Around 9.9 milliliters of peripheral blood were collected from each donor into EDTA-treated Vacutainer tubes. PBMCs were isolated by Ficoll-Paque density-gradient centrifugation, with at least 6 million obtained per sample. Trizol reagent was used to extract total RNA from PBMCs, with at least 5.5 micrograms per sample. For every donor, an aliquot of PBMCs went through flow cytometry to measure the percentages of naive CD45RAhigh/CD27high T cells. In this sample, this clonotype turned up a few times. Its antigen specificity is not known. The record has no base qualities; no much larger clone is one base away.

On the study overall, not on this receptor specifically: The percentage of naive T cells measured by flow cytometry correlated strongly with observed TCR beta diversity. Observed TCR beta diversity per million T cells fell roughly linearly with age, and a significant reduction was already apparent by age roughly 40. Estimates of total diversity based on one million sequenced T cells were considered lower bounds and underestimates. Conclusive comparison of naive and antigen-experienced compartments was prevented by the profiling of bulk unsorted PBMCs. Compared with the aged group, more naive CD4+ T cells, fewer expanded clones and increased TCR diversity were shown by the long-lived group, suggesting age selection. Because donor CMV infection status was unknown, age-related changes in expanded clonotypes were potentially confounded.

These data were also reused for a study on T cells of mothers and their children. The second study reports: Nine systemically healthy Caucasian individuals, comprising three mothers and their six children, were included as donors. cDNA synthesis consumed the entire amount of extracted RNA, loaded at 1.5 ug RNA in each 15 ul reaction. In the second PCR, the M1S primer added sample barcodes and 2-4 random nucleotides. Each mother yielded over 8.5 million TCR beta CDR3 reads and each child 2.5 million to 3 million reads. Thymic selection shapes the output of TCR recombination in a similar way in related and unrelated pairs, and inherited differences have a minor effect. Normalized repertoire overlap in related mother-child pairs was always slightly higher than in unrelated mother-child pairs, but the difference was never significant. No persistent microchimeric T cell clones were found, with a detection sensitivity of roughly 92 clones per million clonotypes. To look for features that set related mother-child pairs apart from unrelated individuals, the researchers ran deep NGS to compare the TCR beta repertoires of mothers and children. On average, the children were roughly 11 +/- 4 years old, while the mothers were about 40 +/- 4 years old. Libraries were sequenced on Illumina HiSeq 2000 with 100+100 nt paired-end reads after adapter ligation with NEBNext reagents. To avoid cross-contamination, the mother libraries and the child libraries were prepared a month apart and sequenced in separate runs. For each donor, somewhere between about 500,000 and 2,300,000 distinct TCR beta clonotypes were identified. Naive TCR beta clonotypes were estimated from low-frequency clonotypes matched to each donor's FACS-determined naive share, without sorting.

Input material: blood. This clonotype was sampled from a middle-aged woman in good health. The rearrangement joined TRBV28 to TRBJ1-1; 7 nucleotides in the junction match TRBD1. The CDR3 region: CASSPANRGFTEAFF. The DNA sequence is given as TGTGCCAGCAGTCCCGCTAACAGGGGATTCACTGAAGCTTTCTTT.